A single sample is the source of the 5 T cell receptor beta chains below, sequenced in a study of cytotoxic CD8 clonotypes in ibrutinib-treated CLL. Repertoires were generated with immunoSEQ multiplex PCR, while TCRdb's copy carries only in-frame clones and drops some. Of hundreds of thousands of clones listed, 60% to 75% are singletons. This specimen consisted of PBMCs, obtained after 24 months of ibrutinib treatment. These receptors were taken from a human donor with chronic lymphocytic leukemia.

The chain joins TRBV2 to TRBJ2-3; D is undetermined. V was shortened by 9 bases and J by 0 bases, with 7 bases between the two germline ends. The CDR3 has 12 residues. CDR1 is SNHLY, CDR2 FYNNEI, per germline. This chain's CDR3 is CASEGSTDTQYF. For the CDR3, the DNA is TGTGCCAGTGAAGGGAGCACAGATACGCAGTATTTT.

This chain joins TRBV27 and TRBJ1-2; possibly TRBD1 for D (6 bases). Trimming removed 3 bases from V and 6 bases from J, with 11 bases in between. The CDR3 has 13 amino acids. The germline V gene has CDR1 MNHEY and CDR2 SMNVEV (reference sequence). This CDR3 reads CASSFRGINGYTF. For the CDR3, the DNA is TGTGCCAGCAGTTTCAGGGGAATTAATGGCTACACCTTC.

The chain couples TRBV7-3 to TRBJ2-7, with D unresolved. V lost 3 bases, J lost 2 bases, and 14 bases lay in between. This CDR3 is 15 amino acids long. CDR1 is SGHTA and CDR2 is FQGTGA in the germline V gene. The CDR3 bases are TGTGCCAGCAGCTTCGGTGGCGGACCCACCTACGAGCAGTACTTC. This gives the protein CASSFGGGPTYEQYF.

The J gene is TRBJ1-4, the V gene TRBV11-3; D unclear. CDR3 length: 12 amino acids. Germline-derived CDR1 and CDR2 are SGHNT and YENEEA. Trimming took off 4 bases at V and 11 bases at J, with 11 bases between the two ends. CDR3 DNA sequence: TGTGCCAGCAGCTCCAACGACAAGAAACTGTTTTTT. Residues: CASSSNDKKLFF.

The rearrangement links TRBV30 to TRBJ2-1; 8 bases are shared with TRBD2. The germline CDR1 and CDR2 sequences are GTSNPN and SVGIG (reference sequence). CDR3 length: 17 residues. The J segment lost 9 bases and the V segment lost 4 bases, leaving 20 bases of the junction unmatched. This CDR3 reads CAWNTQLAGSRCSEQFF. The DNA of the CDR3 is TGTGCCTGGAATACCCAATTAGCGGGGAGCCGCTGCAGTGAGCAGTTCTTC.